Here is one TCR beta chain with its context. What it binds is unknown. This specimen comes from a study of T-cell memory formation after mild COVID-19. Turning to the study itself: TCR clustering was largely donor specific.

General study findings and limits: The study found balanced CD4/CD8 in clones contracting day 15 to 85 and a CD4+ lean in later expanders. CD4+ contracting clones were found mainly in CM and EM, and CD8+ ones in EMRA.

The 5'RACE method, run with constant-segment primers, produced TCR alpha and TCR beta cDNA libraries (carrying sample barcodes and UMIs). MiXCR, run by TCRdb on the 5' RACE reads, gives a single entry per CDR3 protein. The repertoire holds 450,000 to 700,000 distinct CDR3 sequences, with roughly 18% as singletons. Sequenced sample: PBMCs or a T cell subset sorted from them (not recorded which). The clonotype was recovered from an adult woman who had mild COVID-19 (a few samples of this study predate the infection). Cell type and time point are not known.

The CDR3 nucleotides are TGTGCCAGTAGTCCACAGGGGGCTATCTACGAGCAGTACTTC. As protein: CASSPQGAIYEQYF. This chain links TRBV19 with TRBJ2-7, with 9 bases that match TRBD1. The length of the CDR3 is 14 residues. The germline gives CDR1 LNHDA, CDR2 SQIVND (reference sequence). Losses at the gene ends were 5 bases for V and 3 bases for J; bases not matched to a gene: 5. Drawing the rest from reference TRBV19 and TRBJ2-7, the complete variable domain is DGGITQSPKYLFRKEGQNVTLSCEQNLNHDAMYWYRQDPGQGLRLIYYSQIVNDFQKGDIAEGYSVSREKKESFPLTVTSAQKNPTAFYLCASSPQGAIYEQYFGPGTRLTVT.